The present entry profiles one TCR beta chain with its context. Profiled with immunoSEQ multiplex PCR; TCRdb holds only in-frame clones, not every one. The table records roughly 80,000 clones, over 90% of them present only once. The CDR3 sequence is 18 residues long. Germline trimming cut 1 base from V and 5 bases from J; bases unmatched to any gene: 12. Germline V lookup: CDR1 MDHEN, CDR2 SYDVKM. This record belongs to a study of OX40 agonist ivuxolimab in advanced cancers. The source was CD4+ or CD8+ T cells sorted from blood, collected in a trial of the OX40 agonist ivuxolimab. V and J are TRBV28 and TRBJ2-5; 11 positions agree with TRBD1. The source of this sequence is an adult with an advanced solid tumor such as melanoma, head and neck, liver or kidney cancer. CDR3 amino acids: CASSLSRTGGVWAETQYF. CDR3 nucleotide sequence: TGTGCCAGCAGTTTATCCCGGACAGGGGGCGTTTGGGCGGAGACCCAGTACTTC. The whole variable domain, remainder taken from reference TRBV28 and TRBJ2-5, is DVKVTQSSRYLVKRTGEKVFLECVQDMDHENMFWYRQDPGLGLRLIYFSYDVKMKEKGDIPEGYSVSREKKERFSLILESASTNQTSMYLCASSLSRTGGVWAETQYFGPGTRLLVL.